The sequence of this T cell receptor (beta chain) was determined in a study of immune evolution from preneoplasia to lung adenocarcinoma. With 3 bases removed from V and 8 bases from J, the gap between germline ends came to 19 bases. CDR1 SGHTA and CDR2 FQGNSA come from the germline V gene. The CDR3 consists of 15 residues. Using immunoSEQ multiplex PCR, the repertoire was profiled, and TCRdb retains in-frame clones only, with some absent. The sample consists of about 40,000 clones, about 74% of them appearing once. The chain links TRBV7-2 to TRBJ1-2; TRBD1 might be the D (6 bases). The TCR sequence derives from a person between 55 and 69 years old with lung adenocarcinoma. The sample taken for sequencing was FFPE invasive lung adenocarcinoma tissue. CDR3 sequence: CASSFPRPQGRGYTF. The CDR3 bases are TGTGCCAGCAGCTTCCCGCGGCCACAGGGTCGGGGCTACACCTTC. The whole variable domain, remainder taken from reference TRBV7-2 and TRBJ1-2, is GAGVSQSPSNKVTEKGKDVELRCDPISGHTALYWYRQSLGQGLEFLIYFQGNSAPDKSGLPSDRFSAERTGGSVSTLTIQRTQQEDSAVYLCASSFPRPQGRGYTFGSGTRLTVV.